These 5 T cell receptor beta chains were sequenced from one sample in a study of regulatory T cells in long-lasting Graves disease. Library construction for TCR beta used iRepertoire HTBI primers and Arm-PCR of CDR3 regions. In TCRdb, the multiplex PCR reads were re-called with MiXCR into one record per CDR3 protein. The table includes a few hundred thousand distinct CDR3 sequences, 20% to 30% detected once. Documented time point: persistent/refractory GD, antithyroid drugs over 5 years with positive TRAb. Construction of the TCR library relied on RNA isolated from PBMCs. The material sequenced was peripheral blood mononuclear cells (PBMCs), taken when the disease was refractory, from a patient treated with antithyroid drugs. The source of these receptors is a female donor with Graves disease.

This clonotype has only one observation. The gene calls are TRBV6-1 and TRBJ2-1, with 13 positions matching TRBD2. Germline V gene sequence: CDR1 MNHNS, CDR2 SASEGT. The CDR3 is 16 residues long. V lost 8 bases and J lost 0; bases outside the gene matches: 4. CDR3 DNA sequence: TGTGCCAGCTGTCGGACTAGCGGGAGCTCCTACAATGAGCAGTTCTTC. Translating gives CASCRTSGSSYNEQFF.

V and J are TRBV12-5 and TRBJ2-5, with TRBD1 matching 11 bases. CDR1 is LGHNT, CDR2 FRNRAP, per germline. The CDR3 has 15 residues. The trim removed 6 bases at V and 2 bases at J, leaving 5 bases unmatched. CDR3 sequence (DNA): TGTGCTAGTGGAATCGGGACAGGGGGACAAGAGACCCAGTACTTC. Encoded protein: CASGIGTGGQETQYF.

The genes are TRBV28 and TRBJ1-4; TRBD1 might be the D (5 bases). Germline V gene lookup returns CDR1 MDHEN and CDR2 SYDVKM. Trimming stripped 2 bases from V and 4 bases from J, with 11 bases between. The CDR3 has 15 residues. CDR3 in DNA: TGTGCCAGCAGTTTAACGGGGGTCGGTAATGAAAAACTGTTTTTT. It encodes CASSLTGVGNEKLFF.

Many counts were recorded for this clonotype. This chain joins TRBV11-2 and TRBJ1-1; D remains ambiguous. The CDR3 spans 14 residues. The germline V gene has CDR1 SGHAT and CDR2 FQNNGV. The V and J ends lost 7 bases and 0 bases respectively, with 12 bases between them. The CDR3 coding sequence is TGTGCCAGCACCCGAGCGAATTTGAACACTGAAGCTTTCTTT. It translates to CASTRANLNTEAFF.

This clonotype was detected only a few times. The rearrangement uses TRBV7-2 and TRBJ2-6, with 9 bases aligning to TRBD1. In germline, CDR1 is SGHTA, CDR2 FQGNSA. The CDR3 spans 17 residues. V shed 5 bases and J 2 bases; nucleotides not matched to a gene: 7. CDR3 loop: CASSDRDRVAGANVLTF. CDR3 in DNA: TGTGCCAGCAGCGACCGGGACAGGGTTGCTGGGGCCAACGTCCTGACTTTC.